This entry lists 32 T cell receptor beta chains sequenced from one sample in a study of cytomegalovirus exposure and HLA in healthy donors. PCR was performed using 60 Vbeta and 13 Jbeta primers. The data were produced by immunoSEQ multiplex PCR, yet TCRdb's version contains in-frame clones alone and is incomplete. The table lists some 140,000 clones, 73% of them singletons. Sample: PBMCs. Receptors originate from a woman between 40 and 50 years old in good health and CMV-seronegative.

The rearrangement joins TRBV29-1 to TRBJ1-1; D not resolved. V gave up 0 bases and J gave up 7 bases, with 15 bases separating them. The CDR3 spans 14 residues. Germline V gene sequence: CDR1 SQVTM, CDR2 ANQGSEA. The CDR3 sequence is CSVEDRGMTIEAFF. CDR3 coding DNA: TGCAGCGTTGAAGACCGAGGGATGACGATTGAAGCTTTCTTT.

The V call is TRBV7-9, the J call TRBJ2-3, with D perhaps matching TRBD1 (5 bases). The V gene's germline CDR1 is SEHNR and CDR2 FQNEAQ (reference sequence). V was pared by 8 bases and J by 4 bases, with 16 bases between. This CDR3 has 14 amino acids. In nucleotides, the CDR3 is TGTGCCAGCGGCGGAGTGTGGGGCCCAGATACGCAGTATTTT. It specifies CASGGVWGPDTQYF. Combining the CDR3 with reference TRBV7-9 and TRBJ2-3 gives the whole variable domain DTGVSQNPRHKITKRGQNVTFRCDPISEHNRLYWYRQTLGQGPEFLTYFQNEAQLEKSRLLSDRFSAERPKGSFSTLEIQRTEQGDSAMYLCASGGVWGPDTQYFGPGTRLTVL.

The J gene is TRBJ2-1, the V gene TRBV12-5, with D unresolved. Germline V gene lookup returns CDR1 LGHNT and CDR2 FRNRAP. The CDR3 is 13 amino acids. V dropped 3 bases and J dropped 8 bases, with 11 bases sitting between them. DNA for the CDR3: TGTGCTAGTGGTTTTACGACTGGCTATGAGCAGTTCTTC. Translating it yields CASGFTTGYEQFF.

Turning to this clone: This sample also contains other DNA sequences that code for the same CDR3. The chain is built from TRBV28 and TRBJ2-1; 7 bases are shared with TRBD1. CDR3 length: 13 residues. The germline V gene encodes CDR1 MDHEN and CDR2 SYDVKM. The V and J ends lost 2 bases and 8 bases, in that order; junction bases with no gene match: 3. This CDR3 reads CASSLAGGDEQFF. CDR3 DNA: TGTGCCAGCAGTTTAGCAGGGGGAGATGAGCAGTTCTTC. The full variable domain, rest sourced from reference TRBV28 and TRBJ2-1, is DVKVTQSSRYLVKRTGEKVFLECVQDMDHENMFWYRQDPGLGLRLIYFSYDVKMKEKGDIPEGYSVSREKKERFSLILESASTNQTSMYLCASSLAGGDEQFFGPGTRLTVL.

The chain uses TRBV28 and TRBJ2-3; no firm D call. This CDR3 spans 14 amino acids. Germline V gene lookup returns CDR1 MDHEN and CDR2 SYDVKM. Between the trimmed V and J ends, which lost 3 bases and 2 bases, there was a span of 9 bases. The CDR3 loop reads CASSFVQDTDTQYF. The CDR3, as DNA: TGTGCCAGCAGTTTCGTTCAGGACACAGATACGCAGTATTTT.

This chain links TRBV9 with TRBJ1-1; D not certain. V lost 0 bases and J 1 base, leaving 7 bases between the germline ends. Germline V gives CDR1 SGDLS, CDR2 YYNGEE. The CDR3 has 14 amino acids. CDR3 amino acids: CASSVGAQNTEAFF. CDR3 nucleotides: TGTGCCAGCAGCGTAGGAGCCCAGAACACTGAAGCTTTCTTT.

CDR3 coding DNA: TGTGCCAGCAGCTCGGGGCGGGGGTCGTTCTTC. Its translation: CASSSGRGSFF. The chain employs TRBV5-6 and TRBJ2-1; TRBD2 aligns across 7 bases. Trimming at V came to 3 bases and at J to 15 bases, leaving 6 bases not matched to a gene. Germline V gene data show CDR1 as SGHDT and CDR2 as YYEEEE. The CDR3 loop spans 11 amino acids.

The DNA of the CDR3 is TGTGCCAGCAGTGAGACGGGGGGAGGGGATACGCAGTATTTT. The encoded protein is CASSETGGGDTQYF. The chain joins TRBV2 to TRBJ2-3, with 7 bases lining up with TRBD2. V shed 3 bases, J shed 6 bases, and the junction held 6 bases outside the gene matches. Germline values: CDR1 SNHLY, CDR2 FYNNEI. This CDR3 has 14 residues.

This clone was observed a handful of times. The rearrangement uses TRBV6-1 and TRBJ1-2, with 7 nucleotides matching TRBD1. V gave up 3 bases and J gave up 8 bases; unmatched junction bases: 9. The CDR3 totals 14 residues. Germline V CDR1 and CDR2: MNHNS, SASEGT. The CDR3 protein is CASSDRQGWLGYTF. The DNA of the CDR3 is TGTGCCAGCAGTGATCGACAGGGATGGCTCGGCTACACCTTC.

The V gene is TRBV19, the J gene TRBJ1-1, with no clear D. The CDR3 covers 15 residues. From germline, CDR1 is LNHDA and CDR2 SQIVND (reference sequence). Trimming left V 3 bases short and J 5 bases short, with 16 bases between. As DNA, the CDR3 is TGTGCCAGTAGTATTTGGCAGGCCGCGGGAACTGAAGCTTTCTTT. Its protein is CASSIWQAAGTEAFF.

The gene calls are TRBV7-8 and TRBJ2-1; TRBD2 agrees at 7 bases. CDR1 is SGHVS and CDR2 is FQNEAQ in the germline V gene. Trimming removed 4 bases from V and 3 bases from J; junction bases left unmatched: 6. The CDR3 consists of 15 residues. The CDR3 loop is CASSSGTNNYNEQFF. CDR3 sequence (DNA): TGTGCCAGCAGCTCCGGGACTAACAACTACAATGAGCAGTTCTTC.

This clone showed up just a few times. This CDR3 is CASSRTGFYGYTF. The CDR3 DNA sequence: TGTGCCAGCAGCCGTACAGGGTTCTATGGCTACACCTTC. This chain joins TRBV6-5 and TRBJ1-2, with D tentatively TRBD1 (6 bases). The V end was cut by 6 bases, the J end by 4 bases, with 12 bases between. From germline, CDR1 is MNHEY and CDR2 SVGAGI. This CDR3 contains 13 residues.

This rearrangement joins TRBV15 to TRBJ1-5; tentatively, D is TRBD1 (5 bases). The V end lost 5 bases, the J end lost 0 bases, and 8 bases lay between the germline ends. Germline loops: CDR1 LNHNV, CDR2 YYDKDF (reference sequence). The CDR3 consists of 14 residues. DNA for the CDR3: TGTGCCACCAGCCGCCAGGGTAGCAATCAGCCCCAGCATTTT. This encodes CATSRQGSNQPQHF.

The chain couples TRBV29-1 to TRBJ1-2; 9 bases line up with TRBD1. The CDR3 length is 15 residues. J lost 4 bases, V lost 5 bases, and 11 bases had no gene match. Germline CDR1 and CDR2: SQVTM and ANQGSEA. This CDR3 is CSVLGGDRDVYGYTF. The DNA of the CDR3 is TGCAGCGTTCTAGGAGGGGACAGGGACGTCTATGGCTACACCTTC.

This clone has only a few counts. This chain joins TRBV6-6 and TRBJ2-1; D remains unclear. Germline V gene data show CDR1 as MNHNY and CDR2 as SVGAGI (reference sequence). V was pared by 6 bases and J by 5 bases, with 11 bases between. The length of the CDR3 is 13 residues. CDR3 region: CASRFPTNNEQFF. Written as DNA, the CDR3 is TGTGCCAGCAGATTCCCCACAAACAATGAGCAGTTCTTC.

This CDR3 reads CASSLGGTGVQETQYF. The CDR3 DNA reads as TGCGCCAGCAGCTTGGGTGGGACAGGGGTGCAAGAGACCCAGTACTTC. The chain links TRBV5-1 to TRBJ2-5; 10 bases align to TRBD1. The CDR3 spans 16 residues. Germline-derived CDR1 and CDR2 are SGHRS and YFSETQ. The trim removed 0 bases at V and 2 bases at J, leaving 4 bases unmatched.

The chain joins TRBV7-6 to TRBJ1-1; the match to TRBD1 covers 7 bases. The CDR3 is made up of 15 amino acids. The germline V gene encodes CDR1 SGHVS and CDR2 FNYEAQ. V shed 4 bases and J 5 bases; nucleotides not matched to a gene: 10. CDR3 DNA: TGTGCCAGCAGCTCAGAGACAGGGTTGAGTACTGAAGCTTTCTTT. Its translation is CASSSETGLSTEAFF.

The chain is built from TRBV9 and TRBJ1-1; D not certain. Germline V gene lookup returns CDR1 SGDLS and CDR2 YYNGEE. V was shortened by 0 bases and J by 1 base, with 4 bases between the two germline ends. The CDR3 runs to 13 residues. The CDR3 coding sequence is TGTGCCAGCAGCGTAGCTACGAACACTGAAGCTTTCTTT. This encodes CASSVATNTEAFF.

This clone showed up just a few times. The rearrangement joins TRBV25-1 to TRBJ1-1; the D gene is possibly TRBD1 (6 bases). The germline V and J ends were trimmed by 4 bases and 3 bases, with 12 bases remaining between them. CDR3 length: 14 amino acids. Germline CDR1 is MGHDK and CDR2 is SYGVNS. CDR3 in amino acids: CASSVGRGDTEAFF. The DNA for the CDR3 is TGTGCCAGCAGTGTAGGCAGGGGAGACACTGAAGCTTTCTTT.

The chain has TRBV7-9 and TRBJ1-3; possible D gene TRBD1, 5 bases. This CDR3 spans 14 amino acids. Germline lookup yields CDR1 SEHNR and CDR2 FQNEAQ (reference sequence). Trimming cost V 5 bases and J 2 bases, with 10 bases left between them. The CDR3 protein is CASSPGRAGNTIYF. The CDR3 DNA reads TGTGCCAGCAGCCCAGGGAGGGCTGGAAACACCATATATTTT.

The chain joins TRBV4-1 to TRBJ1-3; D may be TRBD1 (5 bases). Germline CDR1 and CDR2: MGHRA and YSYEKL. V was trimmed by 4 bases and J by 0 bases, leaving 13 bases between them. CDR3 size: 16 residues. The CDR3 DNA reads TGCGCCAGCAGCCGGTCAGGGCTCACCTCTGGAAACACCATATATTTT. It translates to CASSRSGLTSGNTIYF.

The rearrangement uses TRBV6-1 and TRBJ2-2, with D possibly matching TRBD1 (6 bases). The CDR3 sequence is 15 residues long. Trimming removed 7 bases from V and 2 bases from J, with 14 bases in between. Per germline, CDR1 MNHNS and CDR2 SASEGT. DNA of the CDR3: TGTGCCAGCACCACAGGGACGGAAAACACCGGGGAGCTGTTTTTT. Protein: CASTTGTENTGELFF.

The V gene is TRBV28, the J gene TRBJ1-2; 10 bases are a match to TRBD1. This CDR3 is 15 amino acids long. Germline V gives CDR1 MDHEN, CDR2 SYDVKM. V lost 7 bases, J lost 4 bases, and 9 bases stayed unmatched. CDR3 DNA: TGTGCCAGCACCTCCCCCCGGACAGGGGGCTATGGCTACACCTTC. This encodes CASTSPRTGGYGYTF.

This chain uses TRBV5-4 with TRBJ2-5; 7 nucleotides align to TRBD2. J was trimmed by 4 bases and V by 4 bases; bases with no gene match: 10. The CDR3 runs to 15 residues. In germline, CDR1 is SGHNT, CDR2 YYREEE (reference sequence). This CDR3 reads CASSPGGRRRETQYF. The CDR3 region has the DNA TGTGCCAGCAGCCCGGGGGGAAGGCGTCGAGAGACCCAGTACTTC.

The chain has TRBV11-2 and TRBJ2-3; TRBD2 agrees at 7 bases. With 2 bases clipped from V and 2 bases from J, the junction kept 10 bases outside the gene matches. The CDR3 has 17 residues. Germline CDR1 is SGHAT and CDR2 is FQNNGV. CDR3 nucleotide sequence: TGTGCCAGCAGCTTATGGTTTCGCGCGGGGGACACAGATACGCAGTATTTT. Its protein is CASSLWFRAGDTDTQYF.

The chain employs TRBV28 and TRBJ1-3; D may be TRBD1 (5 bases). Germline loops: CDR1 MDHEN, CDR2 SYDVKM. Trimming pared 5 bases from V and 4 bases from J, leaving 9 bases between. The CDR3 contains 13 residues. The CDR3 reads CASSLTAGNTIYF. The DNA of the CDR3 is TGTGCCAGCAGTCTGACAGCAGGAAACACCATATATTTT.

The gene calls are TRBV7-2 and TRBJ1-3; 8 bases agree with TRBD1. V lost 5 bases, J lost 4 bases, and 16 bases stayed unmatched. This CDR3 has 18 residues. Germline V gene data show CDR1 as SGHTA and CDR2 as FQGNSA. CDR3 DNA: TGTGCCAGCAGCCCAAGAGGGACAGGAGATTATATCGGAAACACCATATATTTT. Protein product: CASSPRGTGDYIGNTIYF.

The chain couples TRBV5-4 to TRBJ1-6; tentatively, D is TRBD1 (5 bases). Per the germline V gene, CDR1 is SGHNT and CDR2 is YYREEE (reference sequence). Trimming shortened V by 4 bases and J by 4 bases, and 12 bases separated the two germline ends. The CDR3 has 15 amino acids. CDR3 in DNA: TGTGCCAGCAGCGCCCCGGGGGAATATAATTCACCCCTCCACTTT. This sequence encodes CASSAPGEYNSPLHF.

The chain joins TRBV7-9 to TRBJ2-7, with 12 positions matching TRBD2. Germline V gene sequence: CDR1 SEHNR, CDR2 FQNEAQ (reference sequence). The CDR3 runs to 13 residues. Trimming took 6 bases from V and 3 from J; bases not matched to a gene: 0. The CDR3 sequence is CASRTSGGYEQYF. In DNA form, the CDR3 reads TGTGCCAGCAGGACTAGCGGGGGCTACGAGCAGTACTTC.

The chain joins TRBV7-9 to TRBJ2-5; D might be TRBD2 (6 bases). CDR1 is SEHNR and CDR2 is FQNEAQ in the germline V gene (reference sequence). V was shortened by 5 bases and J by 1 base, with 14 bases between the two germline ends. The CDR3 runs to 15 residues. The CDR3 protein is CASSPREAFQETQYF. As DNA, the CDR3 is TGTGCCAGCAGCCCCAGGGAGGCCTTCCAAGAGACCCAGTACTTC.

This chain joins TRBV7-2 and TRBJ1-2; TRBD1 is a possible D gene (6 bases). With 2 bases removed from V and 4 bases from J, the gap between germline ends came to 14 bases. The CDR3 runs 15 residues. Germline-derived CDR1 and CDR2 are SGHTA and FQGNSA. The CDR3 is CASSLLQGTFYGYTF. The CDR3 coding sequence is TGTGCCAGCAGCTTACTACAGGGCACTTTCTATGGCTACACCTTC.

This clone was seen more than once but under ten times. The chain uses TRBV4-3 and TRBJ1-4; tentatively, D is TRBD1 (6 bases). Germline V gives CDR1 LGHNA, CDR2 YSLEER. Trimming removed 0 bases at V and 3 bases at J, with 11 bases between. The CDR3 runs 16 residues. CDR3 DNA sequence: TGCGCCAGCAGCCAAGATCGAGGGGGATCTAATGAAAAACTGTTTTTT. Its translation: CASSQDRGGSNEKLFF.